This entry describes one T cell receptor beta chain. The V and J ends lost 6 bases and 0 bases respectively, with 8 bases between them. The CDR3 consists of 14 residues. Germline-derived CDR1 and CDR2 are MDHEN and SYDVKM. The record originates from a study of blood T cell repertoires in COVID-19. Study in general: Samples of COVID-19 (acute and convalescent) were obtained from the United States, Italy and Spain.

Produced via immunoSEQ multiplex PCR; TCRdb's table is partial and in-frame only. The sample lists roughly 100,000 clones, roughly 87% occurring once. The source of this sequence is a human donor in a cohort sampled during active COVID-19. The rearrangement joins TRBV28 to TRBJ1-4, with D unclear. Input material: peripheral blood. The CDR3 DNA reads as TGTGCCAGCAGCAACTCCGCAACTAATGAAAAACTGTTTTTT. It codes for CASSNSATNEKLFF. Based on the CDR3 plus reference TRBV28 and TRBJ1-4, the full variable domain is DVKVTQSSRYLVKRTGEKVFLECVQDMDHENMFWYRQDPGLGLRLIYFSYDVKMKEKGDIPEGYSVSREKKERFSLILESASTNQTSMYLCASSNSATNEKLFFGSGTQLSVL.